This is a list of T cell receptor beta chains from one sample in a study of blood T cell repertoires in COVID-19. The table came from immunoSEQ multiplex PCR; TCRdb's copy has only in-frame clones and leaves some out. Found here are some 350,000 clones, over 80% of them singletons; the top ten hold less than 6.5%. Sequenced material: PBMCs or T cells enriched from blood (not recorded which). The receptors were gathered from a man aged 25 to 40 who had recovered from COVID-19. The CDR3 runs from the conserved cysteine through the conserved F or W. D genes are given only for firm matches. Where a row states a size, it is once, few, many or the class of an expanded clone; other rows omit it.

d_gene: .
abundance: .
v_gene: TRBV24-1
j_gene: TRBJ2-1
CDR3aa: CATHGTGENEQFF
CDR3nt: TGTGCCACCCATGGTACGGGGGAGAATGAGCAGTTCTTC

d_gene: .
abundance: .
v_gene: TRBV12-3/TRBV12-4
j_gene: TRBJ1-2
CDR3aa: CASTADRLGGYTF
CDR3nt: TGTGCCAGCACCGCTGACAGACTCGGTGGCTACACCTTC

d_gene: .
abundance: once
v_gene: TRBV10-3
j_gene: TRBJ2-1
CDR3aa: CAISGDSYNEQFF
CDR3nt: TGTGCCATCAGCGGGGACTCCTACAATGAGCAGTTCTTC

d_gene: TRBD1
abundance: .
v_gene: TRBV18
j_gene: TRBJ1-1
CDR3aa: CASSLRQGATNTEAFF
CDR3nt: TGTGCCAGCTCACTTAGACAGGGGGCAACGAACACTGAAGCTTTCTTT

d_gene: TRBD1
abundance: .
v_gene: TRBV7-9
j_gene: TRBJ2-5
CDR3aa: CASSWDRGGETQYF
CDR3nt: TGTGCCAGCAGCTGGGACAGGGGAGGGGAGACCCAGTACTTC

d_gene: TRBD1
abundance: once
v_gene: TRBV27
j_gene: TRBJ2-1
CDR3aa: CASSFLLTGVDNEQFF
CDR3nt: TGTGCCAGCAGTTTCTTACTGACAGGGGTGGACAATGAGCAGTTCTTC

d_gene: TRBD1
abundance: .
v_gene: TRBV7-9
j_gene: TRBJ1-2
CDR3aa: CASSRGQGENYGYTF
CDR3nt: TGTGCCAGCAGCCGGGGACAGGGGGAGAACTATGGCTACACCTTC

d_gene: TRBD1
abundance: .
v_gene: TRBV28
j_gene: TRBJ1-5
CDR3aa: CASSSDRGKQPQHF
CDR3nt: TGTGCCAGCAGTTCAGACAGGGGGAAACAGCCCCAGCATTTT

d_gene: .
abundance: .
v_gene: TRBV28
j_gene: TRBJ2-4
CDR3aa: CASSYGREVNIQYF
CDR3nt: TGTGCCAGCAGTTATGGCAGGGAGGTGAACATTCAGTACTTC

d_gene: .
abundance: .
v_gene: TRBV28
j_gene: TRBJ1-1
CDR3aa: CASSGFEPGQNTEAFF
CDR3nt: TGTGCCAGCAGCGGATTTGAGCCAGGCCAGAACACTGAAGCTTTCTTT

d_gene: .
abundance: .
v_gene: TRBV6-5
j_gene: TRBJ2-1
CDR3aa: CASSETVRYNEQFF
CDR3nt: TGTGCCAGCAGCGAGACAGTACGCTACAATGAGCAGTTCTTC

d_gene: .
abundance: .
v_gene: TRBV2
j_gene: TRBJ2-5
CDR3aa: CASSLRGETQYF
CDR3nt: TGTGCCAGCAGCCTTAGGGGCGAGACCCAGTACTTC

d_gene: .
abundance: .
v_gene: TRBV10-3
j_gene: TRBJ2-3
CDR3aa: CAIGGANTDTQYF
CDR3nt: TGTGCCATCGGGGGGGCCAACACAGATACGCAGTATTTT

d_gene: .
abundance: .
v_gene: TRBV7-2
j_gene: TRBJ1-2
CDR3aa: CASSDTGNRNYGYTF
CDR3nt: TGTGCCAGCAGCGACACAGGGAATCGTAACTATGGCTACACCTTC

d_gene: TRBD1
abundance: .
v_gene: TRBV6-4
j_gene: TRBJ2-7
CDR3aa: CASSDSKPPDRGLSYEQYF
CDR3nt: TGTGCCAGCAGTGACTCGAAGCCCCCTGACAGGGGGCTATCCTACGAGCAGTACTTC

d_gene: TRBD1
abundance: .
v_gene: TRBV5-1
j_gene: TRBJ2-2
CDR3aa: CASSLAPTGGGNTGELFF
CDR3nt: TGCGCCAGCAGCTTGGCCCCTACAGGGGGTGGGAACACCGGGGAGCTGTTTTTT

d_gene: .
abundance: .
v_gene: TRBV6-4
j_gene: TRBJ2-5
CDR3aa: CASSEAGGTQYF
CDR3nt: TGTGCCAGCAGTGAGGCAGGTGGGACCCAGTACTTC

d_gene: TRBD1
abundance: .
v_gene: TRBV19
j_gene: TRBJ2-7
CDR3aa: CASSLIPGQGAYEQYF
CDR3nt: TGTGCCAGTAGCCTTATTCCGGGACAGGGGGCCTACGAGCAGTACTTC

d_gene: .
abundance: .
v_gene: TRBV11-2
j_gene: TRBJ2-3
CDR3aa: CASSLGYGASTDTQYF
CDR3nt: TGTGCCAGCAGCCTCGGGTATGGGGCCAGCACAGATACGCAGTATTTT

d_gene: .
abundance: few
v_gene: TRBV25-1
j_gene: TRBJ1-2
CDR3aa: CASSEGPARSYTF
CDR3nt: TGTGCCAGCAGTGAGGGGCCGGCGCGCAGCTACACCTTC

d_gene: .
abundance: once
v_gene: TRBV4-2
j_gene: TRBJ1-6
CDR3aa: CASSQDWGGNSPLHF
CDR3nt: TGTGCCAGCAGCCAAGATTGGGGCGGAAATTCACCCCTCCACTTT

d_gene: .
abundance: .
v_gene: TRBV3-1/TRBV3-2
j_gene: TRBJ2-7
CDR3aa: CASSHSGEQYF
CDR3nt: TGTGCCAGCAGCCACTCGGGGGAGCAGTACTTC

d_gene: .
abundance: .
v_gene: TRBV19
j_gene: TRBJ1-5
CDR3aa: CASTPGDSINQPQHF
CDR3nt: TGTGCCAGTACCCCCGGTGATAGTATAAATCAGCCCCAGCATTTT

d_gene: .
abundance: once
v_gene: TRBV9
j_gene: TRBJ2-5
CDR3aa: CASSVVPTPETQYF
CDR3nt: TGTGCCAGCAGCGTAGTCCCCACACCCGAGACCCAGTACTTC

d_gene: .
abundance: .
v_gene: TRBV27
j_gene: TRBJ2-7
CDR3aa: CASRFLADSYEQYF
CDR3nt: TGTGCCAGCAGGTTTTTAGCGGACTCCTACGAGCAGTACTTC

d_gene: TRBD1
abundance: .
v_gene: TRBV28
j_gene: TRBJ2-5
CDR3aa: CASSFPRTGGETQYF
CDR3nt: TGTGCCAGCAGTTTTCCCCGGACAGGTGGAGAGACCCAGTACTTC

d_gene: TRBD1
abundance: .
v_gene: TRBV30
j_gene: TRBJ1-6
CDR3aa: CAWTQPGGQRDPYNSPLHF
CDR3nt: TGTGCCTGGACCCAACCAGGGGGACAGCGTGACCCCTATAATTCACCCCTCCACTTT

d_gene: TRBD1
abundance: .
v_gene: TRBV2
j_gene: TRBJ1-2
CDR3aa: CASRPDREYGYTF
CDR3nt: TGTGCCAGCAGACCCGACAGGGAATATGGCTACACCTTC

d_gene: .
abundance: once
v_gene: TRBV4-1
j_gene: TRBJ2-3
CDR3aa: CASSYGTRSTDTQYF
CDR3nt: TGCGCCAGCAGCTACGGGACAAGAAGCACAGATACGCAGTATTTT

d_gene: TRBD2
abundance: .
v_gene: TRBV24-1
j_gene: TRBJ2-1
CDR3aa: CATSDSGGGSYNEQFF
CDR3nt: TGTGCCACCAGTGACTCCGGGGGGGGGAGTTACAATGAGCAGTTCTTC

d_gene: .
abundance: few
v_gene: TRBV7-5
j_gene: TRBJ1-5
CDR3aa: CVRSLDRDAYQPQHF
CDR3nt: TGTGTCAGAAGCTTAGACAGGGACGCCTATCAGCCCCAGCATTTT

d_gene: TRBD1
abundance: few
v_gene: TRBV5-1
j_gene: TRBJ1-2
CDR3aa: CASSLGQGEGYTF
CDR3nt: TGCGCCAGCAGCTTGGGACAGGGGGAAGGCTACACCTTC

d_gene: TRBD2
abundance: .
v_gene: TRBV2
j_gene: TRBJ2-7
CDR3aa: CASSDLGTRAEQYF
CDR3nt: TGTGCCAGCAGTGACCTCGGGACTAGGGCCGAGCAGTACTTC

d_gene: TRBD1
abundance: .
v_gene: TRBV27
j_gene: TRBJ2-7
CDR3aa: CASSLGQATSLDEQYF
CDR3nt: TGTGCCAGCAGTTTAGGACAGGCCACCTCCCTGGACGAGCAGTACTTC

d_gene: TRBD1
abundance: .
v_gene: TRBV3-1/TRBV3-2
j_gene: TRBJ2-1
CDR3aa: CASSQVDRVRQFF
CDR3nt: TGTGCCAGCAGCCAAGTAGACAGGGTGAGGCAGTTCTTC

d_gene: .
abundance: .
v_gene: TRBV5-5
j_gene: TRBJ1-1
CDR3aa: CASSFSLVRRDTEAFF
CDR3nt: TGTGCCAGCAGCTTTTCCTTAGTGAGGAGAGACACTGAAGCTTTCTTT

d_gene: TRBD1
abundance: few
v_gene: TRBV28
j_gene: TRBJ1-4
CDR3aa: CASSLRTGGATNEKLFF
CDR3nt: TGTGCCAGCAGTTTGCGGACAGGGGGGGCAACTAATGAAAAACTGTTTTTT

d_gene: .
abundance: .
v_gene: TRBV5-4
j_gene: TRBJ1-2
CDR3aa: CASSLVGQGYGYTF
CDR3nt: TGTGCCAGCAGCTTGGTGGGGCAGGGTTATGGCTACACCTTC

d_gene: .
abundance: .
v_gene: TRBV16
j_gene: TRBJ1-1
CDR3aa: CASSQWQTNTEAFF
CDR3nt: TGTGCCAGCAGCCAATGGCAGACAAACACTGAAGCTTTCTTT

d_gene: .
abundance: .
v_gene: TRBV6-5
j_gene: TRBJ2-5
CDR3aa: CASSFSISVETQYF
CDR3nt: TGTGCCAGCAGTTTCTCAATTAGCGTCGAGACCCAGTACTTC

d_gene: TRBD1
abundance: .
v_gene: TRBV11-3
j_gene: TRBJ2-5
CDR3aa: CASSPDRGQETQYF
CDR3nt: TGTGCCAGCAGCCCCGACAGGGGGCAGGAGACCCAGTACTTC